The entry that follows covers one T cell receptor beta chain sequence. Its antigen is unidentified. The Oncomine TCR Beta short-read assay generated sequence data from the DNA of cultured CD4+ T cells. One entry per CDR3 protein, called by TCRdb with MiXCR from the PCR reads. The sample contains about 14,000 distinct CDR3 sequences, 35% of which appear only once. Noted treatment: roughly ten-day PBMC culture with coronavirus spike peptide pools or control peptides (ViraFEST assay). TCRs were sequenced by ViraFEST after antigen-specific T cells had been expanded with peptide pools. The data were taken from a study of vaccination and CD4 T cells after COVID-19. Study in general: The interval from dose two to post-vaccine sampling had a median of approximately 70 days, and it ranged from 14 to 241. Spike peptides, overlapping and drawn from SARS-CoV-2, HCoV-NL63, HCoV-OC43 and HCoV-229E, were used to stimulate cells.

Trimming left V 0 bases short and J 0 bases short, with 6 bases between. Germline V CDR1 and CDR2: ENHRY, SYGVKD. This CDR3 is 15 amino acids long. General study findings and limits: Spike mono-reactivity was evident in 304 of the 307 vaccine-specific clones derived from convalescent patients.

This TCR derives from a human donor who had recovered from COVID-19. Sequencing was carried out using CD4+ T cells from blood, cultured in vitro. This chain links TRBV10-3 with TRBJ1-5, with D hard to call. CDR3 nucleotide sequence: TGTGCCATCAGTGAGTCAGGGTATAGCAATCAGCCCCAGCATTTT. Encoded protein: CAISESGYSNQPQHF.